The text below deals with one T cell receptor (beta chain). Authors' analysis steps: It was from reference gene primer amplification that nucleated cell counts were estimated. This table comes from immunoSEQ multiplex PCR, and its TCRdb copy is limited to in-frame clones, with some not included. The DNA was the basis for D and trimming; V, J and clone size are from that table. The sample lists 200,000 to 250,000 clones; around 83% were seen once. This entry comes from a study of blood T cell repertoires in COVID-19. Study-wide context: Sample material is recorded as cDNA or gDNA derived from T cells, B-cell-depleted T cells, or PBMCs.

The V and J ends lost 0 bases and 3 bases respectively, with 6 bases between them. Germline assignment: CDR1 MNHEY and CDR2 SMNVEV (reference sequence). The CDR3 extends over 14 amino acids. V usage is TRBV27 and J usage is TRBJ1-3, with D maybe TRBD1 (5 bases). Sequencing input: peripheral blood. This sequence originates from a man aged 25-40 years who had recovered from COVID-19. CDR3 nucleotides: TGTGCCAGCAGTTTATCAGGGGTTGGAAACACCATATATTTT. This codes for CASSLSGVGNTIYF.